This T cell receptor beta chain was captured by sequencing in a study of blood T cell repertoires in COVID-19. Study information: Collection of acute and convalescent COVID-19 samples took place in the United States, Italy and Spain.

Per the study methods: Reference gene primer amplification in the assay estimated nucleated cell counts. TCRdb's copy holds only in-frame clones and misses some; the assay was immunoSEQ multiplex PCR. Clonal size and the V and J genes are those of that table, whereas D and trimming came from the DNA. The table includes about 34,000 clones, 90% to 95% detected once. This sequence was found in a man aged 55 to 70 with active or convalescent COVID-19. Material for sequencing was peripheral blood.

The CDR3 here is CASLLGGLGEAFF. CDR3 DNA sequence: TGTGCCAGTTTGCTCGGGGGGCTAGGTGAAGCTTTCTTT. The chain couples TRBV6-5 to TRBJ1-1, with a weak D call TRBD1 (6 bases). This CDR3 comprises 13 residues. Germline V gives CDR1 MNHEY, CDR2 SVGAGI. Trimming shortened V by 9 bases and J by 7 bases, and 18 bases separated the two germline ends.